This note documents a single T cell receptor (beta chain) sequence. This entry is derived from a study of blood T cell repertoires in COVID-19. About the research overall: There were acute and convalescent COVID-19 samples, and they came from the United States, Italy and Spain. PBMCs, B-cell-depleted T cells, or T cells were the source of the cDNA or gDNA that made up the material.

The trim removed 5 bases at V and 9 bases at J, leaving 13 bases unmatched. Germline V CDR1 and CDR2: LNHDA, SQIVND (reference sequence). The CDR3 totals 15 residues. Profiled with immunoSEQ multiplex PCR; TCRdb holds only in-frame clones, not every one. The data contain about 61,000 clones, almost 90% of them singletons. The origin of this receptor is a woman in her forties or fifties with active or convalescent COVID-19. The chain links TRBV19 to TRBJ2-1; 7 nucleotides match TRBD2. The sample taken for sequencing was peripheral blood. The CDR3 nucleotides are TGTGCCAGTAGTGAGTCTGGCGGGAGAAGCGGTGAGCAGTTCTTC. Encoded protein: CASSESGGRSGEQFF.